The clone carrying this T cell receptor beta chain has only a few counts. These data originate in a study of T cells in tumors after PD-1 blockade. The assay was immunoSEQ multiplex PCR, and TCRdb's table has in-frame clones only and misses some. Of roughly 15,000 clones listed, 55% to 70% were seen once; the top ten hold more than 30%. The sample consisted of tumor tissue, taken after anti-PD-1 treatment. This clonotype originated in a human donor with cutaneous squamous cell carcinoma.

This CDR3 is CASSEPGLNTEAFF. CDR3 bases: TGTGCCAGCAGTGAACCAGGGCTTAACACTGAAGCTTTCTTT. The chain joins TRBV27 to TRBJ1-1, with TRBD1 as a possible D gene (5 bases). This CDR3 spans 14 amino acids. V was clipped by 5 bases and J by 2 bases, with 12 bases between them. Germline CDR1 is MNHEY and CDR2 is SMNVEV (reference sequence).